The rows below give T cell receptor beta chains drawn from one sample of a study of read filtering for tumor transcriptome and immune sequencing. MiXCR was run by TCRdb on the reads, yielding one entry per CDR3 protein. The sample yields tens of thousands of distinct CDR3 sequences, roughly an eighth seen once. The sequencing sample was made of a population of CD138-negative cells sorted from bone marrow. The receptors were sampled from a donor at least 40 years old with multiple myeloma. CDR3s include the opening cysteine and the closing phenylalanine or tryptophan. D genes are given only for firm matches. Rows may omit the clone size; those that give it use once, few, many or a size class.

-	many	TRBV5-1	TRBJ2-3	CASSLEGGTDTQYF	TGCGCCAGCAGCTTGGAGGGGGGCACAGATACGCAGTATTTT
-	few	TRBV12-3/TRBV12-4	TRBJ2-7	CASSFYPVSGDGPSYEQYF	TGTGCCAGCAGTTTCTATCCCGTATCTGGGGACGGGCCGAGTTACGAGCAGTACTTC
-	-	TRBV6-6	TRBJ2-5	CASSYLVETQYF	TGTGCCAGCAGTTACTTGGTTGAGACCCAGTACTTC
TRBD2	many	TRBV27	TRBJ2-2	CASRNSGGAWGELFF	TGTGCCAGCAGGAACAGCGGGGGGGCCTGGGGGGAGCTGTTTTTT
-	many	TRBV30	TRBJ1-1	CAWGAGNTEAFF	TGTGCCTGGGGAGCGGGGAACACTGAAGCTTTCTTT
-	many	TRBV6-2/TRBV6-3	TRBJ2-3	CASSPGGAWDTQYF	TGTGCCAGCAGTCCTGGGGGGGCGTGGGATACGCAGTATTTT
-	few	TRBV6-1	TRBJ1-5	CASSEEAGSFNQPQHF	TGTGCCAGCAGTGAAGAGGCAGGTTCCTTCAATCAGCCCCAGCATTTT
TRBD1	many	TRBV29-1	TRBJ1-1	CSVEGQGSAFF	TGCAGCGTTGAAGGACAGGGATCAGCTTTCTTT
-	few	TRBV6-1	TRBJ1-5	CASSEFGEGLGQPQHF	TGTGCCAGCAGTGAATTTGGTGAGGGTCTCGGGCAGCCCCAGCATTTT
-	many	TRBV20-1	TRBJ1-1	CSAMGGVTGLTEAFF	TGCAGTGCTATGGGAGGGGTCACGGGTTTGACTGAAGCTTTCTTT
-	-	TRBV28	TRBJ2-5	CASTTPPPPPLWETQYF	TGTGCCAGCACCACACCACCCCCCCCCCCTCTTTGGGAGACCCAGTACTTC
-	few	TRBV6-5	TRBJ2-7	CASTRNVDSVGEQYF	TGTGCCAGCACCCGTAACGTTGACTCAGTTGGGGAGCAGTACTTC
-	many	TRBV12-3/TRBV12-4	TRBJ1-4	CASSLGFSDEKLFF	TGTGCCAGCAGTTTGGGTTTTTCTGATGAAAAACTGTTTTTT
TRBD2	many	TRBV9	TRBJ2-2	CASSNTGTSDNTGELFF	TGTGCCAGCAGTAATACCGGGACTAGCGATAACACCGGGGAGCTGTTTTTT
TRBD1	many	TRBV2	TRBJ2-1	CASSGSGQGGSYNEQFF	TGTGCCAGCAGCGGATCGGGACAGGGGGGCTCCTACAATGAGCAGTTCTTC
-	medium-sized	TRBV11-3	TRBJ2-1	CASSTRTVSYNEQFF	TGTGCCAGCAGCACTCGGACAGTAAGCTACAATGAGCAGTTCTTC
-	many	TRBV5-8	TRBJ2-1	CASSLGASDYNEQFF	TGTGCCAGCAGCTTGGGGGCTAGCGACTACAATGAGCAGTTCTTC
TRBD1	many	TRBV20-1	TRBJ1-5	CSAMTGGLQPQHF	TGCAGTGCCATGACAGGGGGCCTTCAGCCCCAGCATTTT
TRBD2	many	TRBV2	TRBJ2-1	CASSAVEAGGSEQFF	TGTGCCAGCAGCGCGGTAGAGGCGGGAGGGAGTGAGCAGTTCTTC
TRBD2	many	TRBV6-1	TRBJ2-5	CASSLRAGAQYF	TGTGCCAGCAGTCTAAGAGCGGGGGCCCAATACTTC
-	many	TRBV11-2	TRBJ2-3	CASSSGTIADTQYF	TGTGCCAGCAGCTCCGGGACCATCGCGGATACGCAGTATTTT
TRBD2	many	TRBV20-1	TRBJ2-7	CSASTEAGGYEQYF	TGCAGTGCTAGCACTGAAGCGGGGGGGTACGAGCAGTACTTC
-	many	TRBV19	TRBJ1-1	CASSPAGRITEAFF	TGTGCCAGTAGTCCCGCCGGGAGGATCACTGAAGCTTTCTTT